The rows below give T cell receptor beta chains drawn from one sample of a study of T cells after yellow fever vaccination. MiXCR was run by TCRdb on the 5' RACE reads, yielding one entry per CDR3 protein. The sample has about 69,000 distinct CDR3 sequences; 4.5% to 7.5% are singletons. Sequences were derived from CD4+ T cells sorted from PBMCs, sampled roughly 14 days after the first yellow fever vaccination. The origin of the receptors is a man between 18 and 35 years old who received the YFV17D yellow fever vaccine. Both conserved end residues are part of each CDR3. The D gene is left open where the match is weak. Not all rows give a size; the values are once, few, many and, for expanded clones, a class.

cdr3_aa: CASSDKSASYGYTF
cdr3_nt: TGTGCCAGCAGTGATAAGTCGGCTTCCTATGGCTACACCTTC
cdr3_length: 14
clone_size: many
j_call: TRBJ1-2
d_call: .
v_call: TRBV25-1

cdr3_aa: CASSAPRGGADTQYF
cdr3_nt: TGTGCCAGCAGTGCCCCGAGGGGAGGGGCAGATACGCAGTATTTT
cdr3_length: 15
clone_size: many
j_call: TRBJ2-3
d_call: TRBD2
v_call: TRBV25-1

cdr3_aa: CASSLAVGGAETQYF
cdr3_nt: TGCGCCAGCAGCTTGGCCGTCGGGGGGGCGGAGACCCAGTACTTC
cdr3_length: 15
clone_size: many
j_call: TRBJ2-5
d_call: TRBD2
v_call: TRBV5-1

cdr3_aa: CASSSHDSGGNQPQHF
cdr3_nt: TGTGCCAGCAGCTCCCACGACAGCGGGGGCAATCAGCCCCAGCATTTT
cdr3_length: 16
clone_size: many
j_call: TRBJ1-5
d_call: .
v_call: TRBV7-8

cdr3_aa: CASSLVGGGVFTEAFF
cdr3_nt: TGTGCCAGCAGCTTGGTTGGAGGGGGCGTGTTCACTGAAGCTTTCTTT
cdr3_length: 16
clone_size: .
j_call: TRBJ1-1
d_call: TRBD1
v_call: TRBV5-4

cdr3_aa: CASSTTQGIHEQFF
cdr3_nt: TGTGCCAGCAGCACGACCCAGGGGATTCATGAGCAGTTCTTC
cdr3_length: 14
clone_size: many
j_call: TRBJ2-1
d_call: .
v_call: TRBV7-2

cdr3_aa: CSAAKNIQYF
cdr3_nt: TGCAGTGCTGCAAAAAACATTCAGTACTTC
cdr3_length: 10
clone_size: many
j_call: TRBJ2-4
d_call: .
v_call: TRBV20-1

cdr3_aa: CASSLIRGDEQFF
cdr3_nt: TGTGCCAGCAGCTTGATACGGGGGGATGAGCAGTTCTTC
cdr3_length: 13
clone_size: many
j_call: TRBJ2-1
d_call: TRBD2
v_call: TRBV5-6

cdr3_aa: CSASLRVQGEKLFF
cdr3_nt: TGCAGTGCTAGCCTCAGGGTGCAAGGTGAAAAACTGTTTTTT
cdr3_length: 14
clone_size: many
j_call: TRBJ1-4
d_call: .
v_call: TRBV20-1

cdr3_aa: CASSLNEEGFTEAFF
cdr3_nt: TGTGCCAGCAGCCTCAATGAGGAGGGGTTCACTGAAGCTTTCTTT
cdr3_length: 15
clone_size: many
j_call: TRBJ1-1
d_call: .
v_call: TRBV21-1